This T cell receptor beta chain emerged from a study of tumor and adjacent non-tumor tissue in lung cancer. A modified ARM-PCR protocol with three rounds of nested PCR amplified TCRbeta. TCRdb reprocessed the multiplex PCR reads with MiXCR, giving one entry per CDR3 protein. This table has about 200,000 distinct CDR3 sequences, over 55% appearing once. No cell sorting was done before RNA was extracted from the tissue. The V and J ends lost 5 bases and 5 bases respectively, with 7 bases between them. The V gene's germline CDR1 is MNHNY and CDR2 SVGAGI (reference sequence). There are 12 residues in the CDR3.

The receptor was isolated from a man in his 60s with non-small cell lung cancer. Input material: lung tumor tissue. The chain uses TRBV6-6 and TRBJ2-1; D gene unclear. The CDR3 nucleotides are TGTGCCAGCAGTCCGTCAGACAATGAGCAGTTCTTC. This gives the protein CASSPSDNEQFF.